This paragraph covers one T cell receptor beta chain sequence. Its antigen is not identified. This specimen belongs to a study of T cell responses to AZD1222 COVID-19 vaccine. Study summary: The study pooled second doses at about 4 or about 12 weeks. General study points: Most donors were white British and more were female, and clonal diversity was possibly underestimated.

Generated by immunoSEQ multiplex PCR, the TCRdb table keeps only in-frame clones and is missing some. The sample lists some 140,000 clones, more than 85% occurring once. The CDR3 has 11 residues. Germline CDR1 is MNHEY and CDR2 is SVGAGI. V was pared by 6 bases and J by 1 base, with 3 bases between. The source was peripheral blood, collected on day 0 of AZD1222 vaccination. The rearrangement uses TRBV6-5 and TRBJ1-1; D not resolved. This clonotype was obtained from an adult in good health. The CDR3 loop reads CASSSNTEAFF. CDR3 in DNA: TGTGCCAGCAGCTCGAACACTGAAGCTTTCTTT.